Listed here are 23 T cell receptor beta chains from one sample, sequenced in a study of T-cell memory formation after mild COVID-19. Each CDR3 protein is one row after TCRdb ran MiXCR on the 5' RACE reads. In the table there are nearly 350,000 distinct CDR3 sequences, 10% to 15% of which are singletons. The sequencing sample was made of PBMCs or a T cell subset sorted from them (not recorded which). The receptors shown here come from a man aged 18 to 30 who had mild COVID-19 (a few samples of this study predate the infection). Cell type and time point are not known.

The V call is TRBV29-1, the J call TRBJ1-1; D gene unclear. CDR1 is SQVTM and CDR2 is ANQGSEA in the germline V gene. The CDR3 spans 13 residues. V was cut by 7 bases and J by 5 bases, with 17 bases left in between. The CDR3 coding sequence is TGCAGCGCTATTGGACGCGGAAGGACTGAAGCTTTCTTT. Encoded protein: CSAIGRGRTEAFF. The full variable domain, in which reference TRBV29-1 and TRBJ1-1 provide the parts outside the CDR3, is SAVISQKPSRDICQRGTSLTIQCQVDSQVTMMFWYRQQPGQSLTLIATANQGSEATYESGFVIDKFPISRPNLTFSTLTVSNMSPEDSSIYLCSAIGRGRTEAFFGQGTRLTVV.

The chain has TRBV10-3 and TRBJ1-2; D may be TRBD1 (5 bases). V gave up 6 bases and J gave up 3 bases, with 11 bases separating them. Germline values: CDR1 ENHRY, CDR2 SYGVKD. This CDR3 is built from 13 residues. CDR3 loop: CAISTRVDYGYTF. In DNA, the CDR3 is TGTGCCATCAGCACCAGGGTAGACTATGGCTACACCTTC.

This clonotype turned up a few times. The chain uses TRBV5-1 and TRBJ2-3, with TRBD2 as a possible D gene (6 bases). Germline CDR1 and CDR2: SGHRS and YFSETQ. Trimming stripped 3 bases from V and 0 bases from J, with 11 bases between. This CDR3 is built from 15 residues. The CDR3 loop is CASSWGEGSTDTQYF. The CDR3 DNA sequence: TGCGCCAGCAGCTGGGGGGAAGGGAGCACAGATACGCAGTATTTT.

This clonotype came up a few times. The rearrangement uses TRBV28 and TRBJ2-5; 9 bases are shared with TRBD1. The length of the CDR3 is 16 residues. Germline V gene data show CDR1 as MDHEN and CDR2 as SYDVKM. Trimming took 7 bases from V and 4 from J; bases not matched to a gene: 13. Written as DNA, the CDR3 is TGTGCCAGCATGCGGACAGGGGTGCGCTTAGGAGAGACCCAGTACTTC. Protein sequence: CASMRTGVRLGETQYF. The full variable domain, its missing parts supplied by reference TRBV28 and TRBJ2-5, is DVKVTQSSRYLVKRTGEKVFLECVQDMDHENMFWYRQDPGLGLRLIYFSYDVKMKEKGDIPEGYSVSREKKERFSLILESASTNQTSMYLCASMRTGVRLGETQYFGPGTRLLVL.

The gene calls are TRBV7-2 and TRBJ1-6; the D gene is possibly TRBD1 (6 bases). The V end was cut by 5 bases, the J end by 7 bases, with 15 bases between. CDR1 SGHTA and CDR2 FQGNSA come from the germline V gene. The CDR3 has 15 residues. The CDR3 region is CASSLRQAGNSPLHF. The CDR3, as DNA: TGTGCCAGCAGCCTTAGACAGGCGGGGAATTCACCCCTCCACTTT.

This clonotype was found a few times. The chain has TRBV12-3 or TRBV12-4 and TRBJ2-1, with 7 positions matching TRBD2. This CDR3 is built from 15 residues. V shed 6 bases and J 6 bases; nucleotides not matched to a gene: 11. Written as DNA, the CDR3 is TGTGCCAGCAGCCCAACGGCCCGGACTAGCAATGAGCAGTTCTTC. Amino acid sequence: CASSPTARTSNEQFF.

This clonotype appeared a few times. The chain is built from TRBV30 and TRBJ1-5; D is possibly TRBD1 (5 bases). Trimming stripped 1 base from V and 3 bases from J, with 10 bases between. Germline V gene lookup returns CDR1 GTSNPN and CDR2 SVGIG (reference sequence). The length of the CDR3 is 14 residues. This CDR3 is CAWSAGRVNQPQHF. The CDR3 region has the DNA TGTGCCTGGAGTGCCGGCAGGGTCAATCAGCCCCAGCATTTT.

The chain is built from TRBV10-3 and TRBJ1-1; weak D call: TRBD1 (6 bases). CDR3 length equals 14 residues. V was clipped by 0 bases and J by 2 bases, with 7 bases between them. CDR1 ENHRY and CDR2 SYGVKD come from the germline V gene. As DNA, the CDR3 is TGTGCCATCAGTGAGTCAGGGGGAAACACTGAAGCTTTCTTT. Protein product: CAISESGGNTEAFF.

This clonotype occurred a few times. The V gene is TRBV12-3 or TRBV12-4, the J gene TRBJ2-1; D is undetermined. This CDR3 has 13 residues. Trimming cost V 3 bases and J 9 bases, with 12 bases left between them. CDR3 DNA sequence: TGTGCCAGCAGTTTGGGTGGGATTAGTGAGCAGTTCTTC. It yields the protein CASSLGGISEQFF.

There are a few counts of this clonotype. J is TRBJ2-3 and V is TRBV7-3; no clear D gene. The CDR3 sequence is 15 residues long. Trimming pared 5 bases from V and 2 bases from J, leaving 14 bases between. Looked up from germline, CDR1 is SGHTA and CDR2 is FQGTGA. This CDR3 is CASSPGPSSTDTQYF. For the CDR3, the DNA is TGTGCCAGCAGCCCAGGACCGAGTTCCACAGATACGCAGTATTTT.

Only a few counts were recorded for this clonotype. The rearrangement joins TRBV20-1 to TRBJ1-1, with D unclear. V lost 6 bases, J lost 1 base, and 15 bases lay in between. In germline, CDR1 is DFQATT, CDR2 SNEGSKA (reference sequence). The CDR3 sequence is 14 residues long. CDR3 bases: TGCAGTGCCCCACCGGGAGAGGGGAACACTGAAGCTTTCTTT. It yields the protein CSAPPGEGNTEAFF.

V is TRBV5-6 and J is TRBJ2-5, with a possible D match to TRBD2 (6 bases). Between the trimmed V and J ends, which lost 1 base and 2 bases, there was a span of 12 bases. Germline V gene data show CDR1 as SGHDT and CDR2 as YYEEEE. The CDR3 is made up of 15 amino acids. This CDR3 is CASSLTSRWQETQYF. CDR3 bases: TGTGCCAGCAGCTTGACTAGCCGGTGGCAAGAGACCCAGTACTTC.

This clonotype showed up just a few times. The J gene is TRBJ2-7, the V gene TRBV12-3 or TRBV12-4, with D possibly TRBD1 on 6 matching bases. This CDR3 is built from 16 residues. V dropped 6 bases and J dropped 2 bases, with 20 bases sitting between them. CDR3 loop: CASSSSLQGRTYEQYF. The DNA for the CDR3 is TGTGCCAGCAGCTCTTCCCTACAGGGTAGGACCTACGAGCAGTACTTC.

This clonotype was found many times. This sequence joins TRBV24-1 and TRBJ1-2, with 10 bases matching TRBD1. CDR1 KGHDR and CDR2 SFDVKD come from the germline V gene. The CDR3 is 15 residues long. J lost 6 bases, V lost 2 bases, and 5 bases had no gene match. The CDR3 region has the DNA TGTGCCACCAGTGATTGGACAGGGGGAAGGCATGGCTACACCTTC. Translating gives CATSDWTGGRHGYTF.

This rearrangement joins TRBV19 to TRBJ2-7; a weak D match, TRBD1 (6 bases). Trimming pared 6 bases from V and 2 bases from J, leaving 17 bases between. The CDR3 sequence is 15 residues long. CDR1 is LNHDA, CDR2 SQIVND, per germline (reference sequence). The CDR3 protein is CASRTDSQLTYEQYF. CDR3 in DNA: TGTGCCAGTAGAACGGACAGCCAACTTACCTACGAGCAGTACTTC.

The rearrangement links TRBV30 to TRBJ1-1; weak D call: TRBD1 (5 bases). The CDR3 spans 9 residues. In germline, CDR1 is GTSNPN, CDR2 SVGIG (reference sequence). With 8 bases removed from V and 11 bases from J, the gap between germline ends came to 12 bases. CDR3 protein: CAGGRGAFF. CDR3 bases: TGTGCCGGCGGGCGGGGGGCTTTCTTT.

V is TRBV7-3 and J is TRBJ2-5; D is uncertain. V dropped 2 bases and J dropped 5 bases, with 9 bases sitting between them. The CDR3 extends over 13 amino acids. CDR1 and CDR2 (germline): SGHTA, FQGTGA. CDR3 sequence reads: CASSLARYETQYF. DNA for the CDR3: TGTGCCAGCAGCTTAGCTAGATATGAGACCCAGTACTTC.

The chain combines TRBV2 with TRBJ2-7; a weak D match, TRBD1 (5 bases). The CDR3 is 13 amino acids. The V end was cut by 1 base, the J end by 2 bases, with 6 bases between. Germline V CDR1 and CDR2: SNHLY, FYNNEI. CDR3 loop: CASSEGTTYEQYF. The CDR3 DNA reads TGTGCCAGCAGTGAAGGGACAACCTACGAGCAGTACTTC.

This clonotype was detected only a few times. The chain carries TRBV6-5 and TRBJ1-2; D is unresolved. The ends were cut back, 5 bases at V and 6 bases at J, with 13 bases in the middle. The CDR3 has 13 residues. From germline, CDR1 is MNHEY and CDR2 SVGAGI. Here the CDR3 DNA reads TGTGCCAGCAGTGTATCGGGTCGCGATGGCTACACCTTC. As protein: CASSVSGRDGYTF.

This clonotype has only a few counts. This chain joins TRBV6-5 and TRBJ2-5, with 12 positions matching TRBD2. The CDR3 is 12 amino acids. Germline CDR1 and CDR2: MNHEY and SVGAGI. V lost 5 bases and J lost 12; bases outside the gene matches: 4. The CDR3 nucleotides read TGTGCCAGCAGTGACGGACTAGCGGGGAAGTACTTC. Residues: CASSDGLAGKYF.

In this sample, this clonotype turned up many times. V gene TRBV7-2 combines with J gene TRBJ1-5; the D gene is possibly TRBD1 (5 bases). The CDR3 is 18 residues long. V shed 2 bases and J shed 0 bases, with 17 bases lying between them. In germline, CDR1 is SGHTA, CDR2 FQGNSA. CDR3 sequence (DNA): TGTGCCAGCAGCTTAAGAGGGGAGCCGGGTAATAGCAATCAGCCCCAGCATTTT. This encodes CASSLRGEPGNSNQPQHF.

The V and J genes are TRBV5-1 and TRBJ2-3, with TRBD2 identical over 7 bases. Germline V gene sequence: CDR1 SGHRS, CDR2 YFSETQ. The CDR3 runs 13 residues. With V trimmed by 7 bases and J by 5 bases, 7 bases remained unmatched. CDR3 protein: CASASRGGDTQYF. CDR3 nucleotide sequence: TGCGCCAGCGCCTCCCGCGGGGGAGATACGCAGTATTTT.

This clonotype was recorded a few times. The chain combines TRBV4-1 with TRBJ2-7; D uncertain. From germline, CDR1 is MGHRA and CDR2 YSYEKL. The V gene lost 3 bases and the J gene lost 5 bases, with 11 bases spanning the gap. The CDR3 runs to 13 residues. The DNA of the CDR3 is TGCGCCAGCAGCCAGGTCCCCTACGACGAGCAGTACTTC. Its translation: CASSQVPYDEQYF.